This T cell receptor (delta chain) stems from a study of γδ T cells in repeated Plasmodium falciparum infection. Overall study findings and caveats: Malian children's Vdelta2-negative repertoires appeared more expanded and less diverse than Australians'.

This clone was picked up many times. The antigen is undetermined. A far larger clone differs by one base, so this is likely a read error. The sample has other DNA sequences that encode this CDR3 too. Bulk repertoires came from Vgamma9/Vdelta2+ or Vdelta2-negative gammadelta T cells flow-sorted from PBMC. TCRdb reprocessed the multiplex PCR reads using CATT. The sample consists of 50,000 to 60,000 delta-chain clones, about 2% of them appearing once. There are 19 residues in the CDR3. Looked up from germline, CDR1 is TSWWSYY and CDR2 is QGS. The receptor's source is a pool of human donors (malaria-infected and uninfected, not separated). Sequenced input: gamma-delta T cells from blood. The chain couples TRDV1 to TRDJ1; 12 bases are a match to TRDD3. The CDR3 loop is CALGELRAPPNSGGYELIF. Written as DNA, the CDR3 is TGCGCTCTTGGGGAACTTAGGGCCCCTCCAAATTCTGGGGGATACGAACTCATCTTT.